The following is a T cell receptor (beta chain) sequence with its context. These data come from a study of sequential checkpoint blockade in melanoma. On the study more broadly: Patients were randomized 1:1 to nivolumab-then-ipilimumab or ipilimumab-then-nivolumab first-line.

The data were produced by immunoSEQ multiplex PCR, yet TCRdb's version contains in-frame clones alone and is incomplete. The table lists around 5,200 clones, roughly 76% of them singletons, with roughly half in the top ten. Noted treatment: randomized to nivolumab then ipilimumab (arm A) or the reverse (arm B). None of the patients previously received DNA-damaging chemotherapy. PBMC sorting kept live CD3+CD8+ cells without CD19 or CD56. Germline loops: CDR1 MNHNS, CDR2 SASEGT. CDR3 size: 16 residues. V was shortened by 3 bases and J by 0 bases, with 11 bases between the two germline ends. The J gene is TRBJ2-2, the V gene TRBV6-1, with D unclear. The sequence was collected from a human patient with melanoma. Some clones in this sample may be carry-over from other donors' samples. The sequences come from CD8+ T cells sorted from blood (inferred from file names), collected from a patient given nivolumab and ipilimumab in sequence. This chain's CDR3 is CASSERPHSNTGELFF. CDR3 sequence (DNA): TGTGCCAGCAGTGAGAGGCCGCACTCGAACACCGGGGAGCTGTTTTTT.